Following are 32 T cell receptor beta chains from one sample sequenced in a study of T cell clones after liver transplantation. The repertoire was sequenced with immunoSEQ multiplex PCR; TCRdb's copy has only in-frame clones and lacks some. This sample has around 100,000 clones, with around 80% found just once. The sample here was CD4+ T cells from blood, taken around 44 months after liver transplant. All receptors come from a human patient who received a liver transplant. The graft donor may have given rise to some T cells.

The chain joins TRBV7-2 to TRBJ2-7, with 8 bases that match TRBD2. The CDR3 runs to 14 residues. Germline V CDR1 and CDR2: SGHTA, FQGNSA. J gave up 0 bases and V 2 bases, and 0 bases lay outside the gene matches. The CDR3 protein is CASSLSGGSYEQYF. CDR3 in DNA: TGTGCCAGCAGCTTAAGCGGGGGCTCCTACGAGCAGTACTTC.

V usage is TRBV19 and J usage is TRBJ2-2; 8 nucleotides match TRBD1. V lost 6 bases to trimming and J lost 3 bases; unmatched junction nucleotides: 3. Germline V gene lookup returns CDR1 LNHDA and CDR2 SQIVND (reference sequence). The CDR3 runs 14 residues. The DNA for the CDR3 is TGTGCCAGTAGACTACAGGGGGACACCGGGGAGCTGTTTTTT. It codes for CASRLQGDTGELFF.

The chain uses TRBV10-2 and TRBJ2-2; 14 nucleotides agree with TRBD2. Germline CDR1 is WSHSY and CDR2 is SAAADI. The CDR3 covers 20 residues. V was clipped by 6 bases and J by 4 bases; unmatched bases: 16. The DNA of the CDR3 is TGCGCCAGCAGCGCCACCCTTGGGACTAGCGGGAGAAGAGGCACCGGGGAGCTGTTTTTT. Amino acids: CASSATLGTSGRRGTGELFF.

The chain combines TRBV5-6 with TRBJ1-2; no firm D call. V was pared by 4 bases and J by 6 bases, with 7 bases between. In germline, CDR1 is SGHDT, CDR2 YYEEEE. The CDR3 is 11 residues long. CDR3 in amino acids: CASSTPDGYTF. The CDR3 nucleotides are TGTGCCAGCAGCACCCCAGATGGCTACACCTTC.

V usage is TRBV7-7 and J usage is TRBJ2-1; TRBD2 might be the D (6 bases). The CDR3 is 14 amino acids. V was pared by 5 bases and J by 10 bases, with 18 bases between. Looked up from germline, CDR1 is SSHAT and CDR2 is FNYEAQ (reference sequence). CDR3 sequence (DNA): TGTGCCAGCAGCCCAGCTGCGGCGGGACTCGAGCAGTTCTTC. Its translation is CASSPAAAGLEQFF. Drawing the rest from reference TRBV7-7 and TRBJ2-1, the complete variable domain is GAGVSQSPRYKVTKRGQDVTLRCDPISSHATLYWYQQALGQGPEFLTYFNYEAQPDKSGLPSDRFSAERPEGSISTLTIQRTEQRDSAMYRCASSPAAAGLEQFFGPGTRLTVL.

This chain uses TRBV5-5 with TRBJ2-7; D is unclear. Germline CDR1 reads SGHKS; CDR2 reads YYEKEE (reference sequence). V lost 0 bases and J lost 0, with 10 bases in between. This CDR3 contains 15 residues. The CDR3 region is CASSLGRRYSYEQYF. The CDR3 region has the DNA TGTGCCAGCAGCTTGGGCAGGCGATACTCCTACGAGCAGTACTTC. The full variable domain, in which reference TRBV5-5 and TRBJ2-7 provide the parts outside the CDR3, is DAGVTQSPTHLIKTRGQQVTLRCSPISGHKSVSWYQQVLGQGPQFIFQYYEKEERGRGNFPDRFSARQFPNYSSELNVNALLLGDSALYLCASSLGRRYSYEQYFGPGTRLTVT.

The chain combines TRBV11-2 with TRBJ1-2; 7 nucleotides agree with TRBD1. Germline V gene data show CDR1 as SGHAT and CDR2 as FQNNGV. The trim removed 3 bases at V and 3 bases at J, leaving 7 bases unmatched. The CDR3 covers 15 residues. CDR3 nucleotide sequence: TGTGCCAGCAGCTTCGGACAGGCCGCACACTATGGCTACACCTTC. This gives the protein CASSFGQAAHYGYTF.

J is TRBJ1-1 and V is TRBV19; D gene uncertain. The length of the CDR3 is 13 residues. The V end was cut by 4 bases, the J end by 6 bases, with 12 bases between. Germline V gives CDR1 LNHDA, CDR2 SQIVND (reference sequence). The CDR3 reads CASSKLPTAEAFF. CDR3 DNA: TGTGCCAGTAGTAAGCTTCCTACCGCTGAAGCTTTCTTT.

This chain connects TRBV2 to TRBJ2-7; TRBD2 agrees at 10 bases. Per the germline V gene, CDR1 is SNHLY and CDR2 is FYNNEI. V shed 11 bases, J shed 2 bases, and the junction held 9 bases outside the gene matches. This CDR3 is 14 amino acids long. The CDR3 spells CAPGRTSGPYEQYF. The CDR3 nucleotides read TGTGCCCCGGGGCGGACTAGCGGACCCTACGAGCAGTACTTC.

The V and J genes are TRBV12-5 and TRBJ1-5; D gene ambiguous. CDR1 and CDR2 (germline): LGHNT, FRNRAP. Trimming shortened V by 6 bases and J by 5 bases, and 17 bases separated the two germline ends. CDR3 length: 15 amino acids. The CDR3 sequence: CASGPGDLSYQPQHF. CDR3 bases: TGTGCTAGTGGCCCTGGTGATCTGAGCTATCAGCCCCAGCATTTT.

The chain couples TRBV11-2 to TRBJ1-2; TRBD1 is a possible D gene (6 bases). The germline gives CDR1 SGHAT, CDR2 FQNNGV. The CDR3 is made up of 13 amino acids. V gave up 0 bases and J gave up 8 bases, with 10 bases separating them. CDR3 DNA: TGTGCCAGCAGCTTAGACAGGGGTGTGGGCTACACCTTC. Its protein product is CASSLDRGVGYTF.

The chain links TRBV18 to TRBJ1-5; TRBD1 is a possible D gene (5 bases). V was pared by 3 bases and J by 0 bases, with 12 bases between. Germline V gene lookup returns CDR1 KGHSH and CDR2 LQKENI. CDR3 length: 16 amino acids. CDR3 DNA: TGTGCCAGCTCACCCGGTCGGGGGTATAGCAATCAGCCCCAGCATTTT. Amino acid sequence: CASSPGRGYSNQPQHF.

This sequence joins TRBV15 and TRBJ2-4; perhaps TRBD2 as D (7 bases). Germline CDR1 and CDR2: LNHNV and YYDKDF (reference sequence). The V and J ends lost 5 bases and 5 bases respectively, with 16 bases between them. The CDR3 has 15 residues. Here the CDR3 reads CATSGAGAGQNIQYF. Here the CDR3 DNA reads TGTGCCACCAGCGGCGCGGGGGCAGGACAAAACATTCAGTACTTC.

The chain has TRBV4-1 and TRBJ1-1; D gene unclear. Trimming left V 0 bases short and J 4 bases short, with 9 bases between. The germline CDR1 and CDR2 sequences are MGHRA and YSYEKL. The CDR3 spans 14 residues. As DNA, the CDR3 is TGCGCCAGCAGCCAAGAAGGTTGGAGCACTGAAGCTTTCTTT. It specifies CASSQEGWSTEAFF.

This sequence joins TRBV7-3 and TRBJ2-1; 7 nucleotides line up with TRBD1. This CDR3 comprises 15 residues. Germline values: CDR1 SGHTA, CDR2 FQGTGA. Trimming at V came to 5 bases and at J to 1 base, leaving 5 bases not matched to a gene. The CDR3 DNA reads TGTGCCAGCAGCCCAGACAGGGCTTCCTACAATGAGCAGTTCTTC. It yields the protein CASSPDRASYNEQFF.

This chain joins TRBV18 and TRBJ2-1; D unclear. V was shortened by 2 bases and J by 6 bases, with 5 bases between the two germline ends. The CDR3 runs to 12 residues. Germline lookup yields CDR1 KGHSH and CDR2 LQKENI. The CDR3 sequence: CASSPLANEQFF. The DNA of the CDR3 is TGTGCCAGCTCACCATTGGCCAATGAGCAGTTCTTC.

The V call is TRBV9, the J call TRBJ1-2; TRBD1 matches at 8 bases. Germline V gene lookup returns CDR1 SGDLS and CDR2 YYNGEE. Germline trimming cut 4 bases from V and 7 bases from J; bases unmatched to any gene: 9. The CDR3 loop spans 14 amino acids. The CDR3 region is CASSPRQGLGGYTF. CDR3 DNA sequence: TGTGCCAGCAGCCCTAGACAGGGGCTGGGTGGCTACACCTTC. The variable domain in full, with the rest retrieved from reference TRBV9 and TRBJ1-2, is DSGVTQTPKHLITATGQRVTLRCSPRSGDLSVYWYQQSLDQGLQFLIQYYNGEERAKGNILERFSAQQFPDLHSELNLSSLELGDSALYFCASSPRQGLGGYTFGSGTRLTVV.

This rearrangement joins TRBV27 to TRBJ2-1; D is tentatively TRBD1 or TRBD2 (6 bases each). Trimming took 6 bases from V and 8 from J, leaving 17 bases between them. The germline gives CDR1 MNHEY, CDR2 SMNVEV (reference sequence). The CDR3 has 14 residues. CDR3: CASRWGRRGDEQFF. CDR3 DNA sequence: TGTGCCAGCAGGTGGGGAAGGAGGGGGGATGAGCAGTTCTTC.

The DNA for the CDR3 is TGTGCCAGCAGTTTACCCCTCATCAGGGCTAGGAGCACTGAAGCTTTCTTT. Protein sequence: CASSLPLIRARSTEAFF. The chain has TRBV28 and TRBJ1-1; D is possibly TRBD1 (5 bases). The CDR3 has 17 residues. Trimming removed 2 bases from V and 4 bases from J, with 20 bases in between. CDR1 is MDHEN and CDR2 is SYDVKM in the germline V gene.

The chain carries TRBV18 and TRBJ2-7; D remains unclear. Germline V gene sequence: CDR1 KGHSH, CDR2 LQKENI. The CDR3 totals 14 residues. V lost 0 bases and J 3 bases, leaving 9 bases between the germline ends. Here the CDR3 reads CASSPPGAFYEQYF. The CDR3 region has the DNA TGTGCCAGCTCACCACCGGGCGCCTTCTACGAGCAGTACTTC.

This sequence joins TRBV5-5 and TRBJ2-1; D is unresolved. This CDR3 comprises 12 residues. V was clipped by 0 bases and J by 7 bases, with 5 bases between them. Germline CDR1 is SGHKS and CDR2 is YYEKEE (reference sequence). CDR3 residues: CASSLGTNEQFF. The CDR3, as DNA: TGTGCCAGCAGCTTGGGTACAAATGAGCAGTTCTTC. Complete variable domain (other parts from reference TRBV5-5 and TRBJ2-1): DAGVTQSPTHLIKTRGQQVTLRCSPISGHKSVSWYQQVLGQGPQFIFQYYEKEERGRGNFPDRFSARQFPNYSSELNVNALLLGDSALYLCASSLGTNEQFFGPGTRLTVL.

This chain joins TRBV7-2 and TRBJ2-7, with TRBD2 as a possible D gene (6 bases). Germline loops: CDR1 SGHTA, CDR2 FQGNSA. Trimming shortened V by 5 bases and J by 5 bases, and 28 bases separated the two germline ends. The CDR3 extends over 18 amino acids. The CDR3 DNA is TGTGCCAGCAGCCCGACCCCCGAGGGCAGGCGGCGGGGAAACGAGCAGTACTTC. The encoded protein is CASSPTPEGRRRGNEQYF.

V usage is TRBV6-5 and J usage is TRBJ2-3; either TRBD1 or TRBD2 may supply D (5 bases each). CDR3 length equals 14 residues. V dropped 7 bases and J dropped 2 bases, with 13 bases sitting between them. Germline CDR1 MNHEY, CDR2 SVGAGI. CDR3 nucleotides: TGTGCCAGCAAAAGGAGAGGGGCCACAGATACGCAGTATTTT. As protein: CASKRRGATDTQYF.

The chain couples TRBV27 to TRBJ2-3, with D maybe TRBD2 (6 bases). The CDR3 has 14 residues. V dropped 3 bases and J dropped 0 bases, with 7 bases sitting between them. Germline CDR1 is MNHEY and CDR2 is SMNVEV (reference sequence). The CDR3 region has the DNA TGTGCCAGCAGTTTGGGGGGTAGCACAGATACGCAGTATTTT. Amino acids: CASSLGGSTDTQYF.

The J gene is TRBJ2-7, the V gene TRBV27; D is ambiguous. Germline values: CDR1 MNHEY, CDR2 SMNVEV (reference sequence). The CDR3 is 14 residues long. Trimming removed 6 bases from V and 4 bases from J, with 16 bases in between. This chain's CDR3 is CASSSPLRKYEQYF. CDR3 DNA: TGTGCCAGCAGCTCCCCCCTAAGGAAATACGAGCAGTACTTC.

This rearrangement joins TRBV5-1 to TRBJ2-1, with 12 nucleotides matching TRBD2. After removal of 4 bases from V and 7 bases from J, the junction contained 6 bases not matched to a gene. Germline CDR1 is SGHRS and CDR2 is YFSETQ. The CDR3 loop spans 15 amino acids. The CDR3 nucleotides read TGCGCCAGCAGCCCTAGCGGGAGGGCAGGAAATGAGCAGTTCTTC. This encodes CASSPSGRAGNEQFF.

The genes are TRBV27 and TRBJ2-1; no firm D call. The V and J ends lost 5 bases and 6 bases respectively, with 17 bases between them. The CDR3 is made up of 15 amino acids. Germline V gene sequence: CDR1 MNHEY, CDR2 SMNVEV (reference sequence). The CDR3 spells CASSLISYQGNEQFF. CDR3 sequence (DNA): TGTGCCAGCAGTCTGATATCCTACCAAGGCAATGAGCAGTTCTTC.

The V and J genes are TRBV19 and TRBJ1-4, with D perhaps TRBD1 (6 bases). Germline loops: CDR1 LNHDA, CDR2 SQIVND (reference sequence). This CDR3 region has 13 residues. V was trimmed by 9 bases and J by 2 bases, leaving 10 bases between them. The CDR3 DNA follows: TGTGCCAGCCATACAGGGACTAATGAAAAACTGTTTTTT. The encoded protein is CASHTGTNEKLFF.

This clone was counted once. The rearrangement joins TRBV7-3 to TRBJ2-5; D uncertain. The V and J ends lost 1 base and 4 bases respectively, with 7 bases between them. CDR3 length: 13 amino acids. Germline CDR1 reads SGHTA; CDR2 reads FQGTGA. DNA for the CDR3: TGTGCCAGCAGCTTAAATAATCGAGAGACCCAGTACTTC. Amino acids: CASSLNNRETQYF.

The chain uses TRBV27 and TRBJ1-6; no reliable D call. CDR3 length: 14 amino acids. The germline V and J ends were trimmed by 7 bases and 9 bases, with 16 bases remaining between them. Germline CDR1 is MNHEY and CDR2 is SMNVEV (reference sequence). The CDR3 nucleotides are TGTGCCAGCAAAGGATCGGGTCGAGGTTCACCCCTCCACTTT. It translates to CASKGSGRGSPLHF.

CDR3 bases: TGTGCGGGGGGGGTATCGAGGAGGGCTCCCTCTGGGGCCAACGTCCTGACTTTC. This translates into CAGGVSRRAPSGANVLTF. V and J are TRBV7-9 and TRBJ2-6; 7 bases are a match to TRBD2. Germline V gene data show CDR1 as SEHNR and CDR2 as FQNEAQ (reference sequence). The CDR3 sequence is 18 residues long. The full variable domain, rest sourced from reference TRBV7-9 and TRBJ2-6, is DTGVSQNPRHKITKRGQNVTFRCDPISEHNRLYWYRQTLGQGPEFLTYFQNEAQLEKSRLLSDRFSAERPKGSFSTLEIQRTEQGDSAMYLCAGGVSRRAPSGANVLTFGAGSRLTVL.

The chain is built from TRBV4-1 and TRBJ2-1, with 7 nucleotides matching TRBD2. The germline V gene encodes CDR1 MGHRA and CDR2 YSYEKL. The V gene end was trimmed by 2 bases and the J gene end by 7 bases; junction bases not matched to a gene: 8. This CDR3 is 15 amino acids long. The CDR3 DNA reads as TGCGCCAGCAGCCAAACCGGGACTAACCAAAATGAGCAGTTCTTC. It specifies CASSQTGTNQNEQFF.